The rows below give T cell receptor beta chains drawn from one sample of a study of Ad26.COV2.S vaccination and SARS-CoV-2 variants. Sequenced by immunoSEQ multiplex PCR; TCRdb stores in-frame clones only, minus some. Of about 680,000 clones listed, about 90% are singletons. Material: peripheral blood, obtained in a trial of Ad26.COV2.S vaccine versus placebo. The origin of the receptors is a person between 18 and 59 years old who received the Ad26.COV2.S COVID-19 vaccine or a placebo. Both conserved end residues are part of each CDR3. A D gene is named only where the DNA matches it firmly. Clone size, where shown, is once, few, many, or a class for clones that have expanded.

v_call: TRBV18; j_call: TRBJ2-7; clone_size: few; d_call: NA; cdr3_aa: CASSPGEVYEQYF; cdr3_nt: TGTGCCAGCTCACCAGGGGAGGTCTACGAGCAGTACTTC
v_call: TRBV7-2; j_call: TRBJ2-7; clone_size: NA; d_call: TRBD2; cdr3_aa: CASSSAGGYEQYF; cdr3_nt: TGTGCCAGCAGCTCAGCGGGAGGCTACGAGCAGTACTTC
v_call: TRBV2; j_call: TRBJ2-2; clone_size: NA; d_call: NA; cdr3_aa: CATRDRRGPGELFF; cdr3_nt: TGTGCCACCCGCGATAGACGCGGCCCCGGGGAGCTGTTTTTT
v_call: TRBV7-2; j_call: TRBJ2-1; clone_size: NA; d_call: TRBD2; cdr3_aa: CASSLQGSGGYNEQFF; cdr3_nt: TGTGCCAGCAGCTTACAAGGTAGCGGGGGTTACAATGAGCAGTTCTTC
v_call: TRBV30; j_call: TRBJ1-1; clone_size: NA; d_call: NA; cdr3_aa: CAWSDARLDRSLWGTEAFF; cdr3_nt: TGTGCCTGGAGTGATGCCCGACTAGACAGATCCCTCTGGGGCACTGAAGCTTTCTTT
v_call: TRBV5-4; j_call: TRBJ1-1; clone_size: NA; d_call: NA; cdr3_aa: CASSWGALNTEAFF; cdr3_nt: TGTGCCAGCAGCTGGGGGGCTTTGAACACTGAAGCTTTCTTT
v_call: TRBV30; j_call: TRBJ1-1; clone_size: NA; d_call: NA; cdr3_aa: CAWSVSGINTEAFF; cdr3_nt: TGTGCCTGGAGTGTTTCTGGGATTAACACTGAAGCTTTCTTT
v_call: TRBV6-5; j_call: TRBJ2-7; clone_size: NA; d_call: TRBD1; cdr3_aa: CATSPGTVIYEQYF; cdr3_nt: TGTGCCACTTCTCCCGGGACAGTCATATACGAGCAGTACTTC
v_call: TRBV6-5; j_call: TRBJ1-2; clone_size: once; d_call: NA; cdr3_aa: CASYKGYGYTF; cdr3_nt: TGTGCCAGCTATAAGGGGTATGGCTACACCTTC
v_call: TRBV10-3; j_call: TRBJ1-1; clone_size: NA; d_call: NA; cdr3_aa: CAISDPSSKAFF; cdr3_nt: TGTGCCATCAGTGATCCGAGTTCCAAGGCTTTCTTT
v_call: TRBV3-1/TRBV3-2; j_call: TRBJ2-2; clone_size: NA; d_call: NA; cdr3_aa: CASSQGGTANTGELFF; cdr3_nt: TGTGCCAGCAGCCAAGGGGGTACTGCGAACACCGGGGAGCTGTTTTTT
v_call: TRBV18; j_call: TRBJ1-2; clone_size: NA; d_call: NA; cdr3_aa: CASSPPVTSYGYTF; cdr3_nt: TGTGCCAGCTCACCACCGGTAACGAGCTATGGCTACACCTTC
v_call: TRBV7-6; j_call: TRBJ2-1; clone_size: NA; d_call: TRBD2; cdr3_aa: CASSLGGSGRVNEQFF; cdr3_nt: TGTGCCAGCAGCTTAGGTGGTAGCGGGAGGGTCAATGAGCAGTTCTTC
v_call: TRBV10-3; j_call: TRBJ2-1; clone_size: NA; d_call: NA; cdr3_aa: CAISEGQLSSYNEQFF; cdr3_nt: TGTGCCATCAGTGAAGGACAGTTAAGCTCCTACAATGAGCAGTTCTTC
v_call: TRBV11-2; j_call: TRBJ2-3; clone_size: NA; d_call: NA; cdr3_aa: CASSFGIRGGGLDTQYF; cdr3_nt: TGTGCCAGCAGCTTTGGTATCCGGGGTGGGGGCCTAGATACGCAGTATTTT
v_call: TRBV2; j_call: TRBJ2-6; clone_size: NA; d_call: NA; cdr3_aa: CASSEYSGANVLTF; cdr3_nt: TGTGCCAGCAGTGAATACTCTGGGGCCAACGTCCTGACTTTC
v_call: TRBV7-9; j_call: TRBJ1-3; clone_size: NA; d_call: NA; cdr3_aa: CASSTNTDSGNTIYF; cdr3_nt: TGTGCCAGCAGCACAAATACAGACTCTGGAAACACCATATATTTT
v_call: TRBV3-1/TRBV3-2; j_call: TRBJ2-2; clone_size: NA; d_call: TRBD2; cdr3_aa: CASSQGRGYTGELFF; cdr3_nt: TGTGCCAGCAGCCAAGGGCGGGGGTACACCGGGGAGCTGTTTTTT
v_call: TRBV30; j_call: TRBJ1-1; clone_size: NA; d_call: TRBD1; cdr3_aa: CAWTSGGKYTEAFF; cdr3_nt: TGTGCCTGGACTTCAGGGGGCAAATACACTGAAGCTTTCTTT
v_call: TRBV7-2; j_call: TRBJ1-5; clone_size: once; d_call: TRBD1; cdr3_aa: CASSSRTGNQPQHF; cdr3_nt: TGTGCCAGCAGTTCACGGACAGGGAATCAGCCCCAGCATTTT
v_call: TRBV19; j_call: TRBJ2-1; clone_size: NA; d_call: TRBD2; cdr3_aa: CASSGGAYNEQFF; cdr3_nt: TGTGCCAGTAGCGGGGGGGCTTACAATGAGCAGTTCTTC
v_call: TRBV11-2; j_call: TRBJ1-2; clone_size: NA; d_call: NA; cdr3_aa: CASSLDAGNGYTF; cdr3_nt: TGTGCCAGCAGCTTAGATGCCGGGAATGGCTACACCTTC
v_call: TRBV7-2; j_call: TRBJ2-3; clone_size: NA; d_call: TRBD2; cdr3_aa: CASSLGASGGTDTQYF; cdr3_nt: TGTGCCAGCAGCTTAGGCGCTAGCGGGGGAACAGATACGCAGTATTTT
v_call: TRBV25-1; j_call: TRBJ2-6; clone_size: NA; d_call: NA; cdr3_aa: CASSEYGGTGANVLTF; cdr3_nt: TGTGCCAGCAGTGAATACGGGGGGACAGGGGCCAACGTCCTGACTTTC
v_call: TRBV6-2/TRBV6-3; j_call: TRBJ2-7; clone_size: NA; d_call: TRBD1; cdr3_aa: CASSTGTGSYEQYF; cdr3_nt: TGTGCCAGCAGCACCGGGACAGGGAGTTACGAGCAGTACTTC
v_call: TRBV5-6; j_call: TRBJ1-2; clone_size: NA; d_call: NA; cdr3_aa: CASSLQTNYGYTF; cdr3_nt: TGTGCCAGCAGCTTGCAGACTAACTATGGCTACACCTTC
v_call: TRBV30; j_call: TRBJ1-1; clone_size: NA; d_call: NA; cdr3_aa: CAWAPFSGPEAFF; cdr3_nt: TGTGCCTGGGCACCGTTCAGTGGCCCCGAAGCTTTCTTT
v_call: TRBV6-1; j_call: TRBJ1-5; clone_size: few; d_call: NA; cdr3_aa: CASSEGQPQHF; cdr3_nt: TGTGCCAGCAGTGAAGGTCAGCCCCAGCATTTT
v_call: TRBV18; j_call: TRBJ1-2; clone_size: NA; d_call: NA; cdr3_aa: CASSPDNNYGYTF; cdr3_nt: TGTGCCAGCTCACCGGACAACAACTATGGCTACACCTTC
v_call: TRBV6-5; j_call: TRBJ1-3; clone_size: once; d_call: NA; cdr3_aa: CASRSGMAGNTIYF; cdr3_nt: TGTGCCAGCAGATCGGGAATGGCGGGAAACACCATATATTTT
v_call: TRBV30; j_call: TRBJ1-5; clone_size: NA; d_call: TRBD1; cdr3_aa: CAWTGGQSNQPQHF; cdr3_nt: TGTGCCTGGACCGGGGGACAGTCAAATCAGCCCCAGCATTTT
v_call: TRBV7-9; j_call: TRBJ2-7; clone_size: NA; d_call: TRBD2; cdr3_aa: CASKAGSYEQYF; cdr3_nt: TGTGCGAGCAAAGCGGGGTCCTACGAGCAGTACTTC
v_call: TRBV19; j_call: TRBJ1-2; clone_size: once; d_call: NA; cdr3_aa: CASSIPASGGYTF; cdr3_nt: TGTGCCAGTAGTATCCCGGCGTCAGGCGGCTACACCTTC
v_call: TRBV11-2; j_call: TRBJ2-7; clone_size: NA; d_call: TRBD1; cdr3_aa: CASSMHPGQGSYEQYF; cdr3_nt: TGTGCCAGCAGCATGCATCCGGGACAGGGGTCCTACGAGCAGTACTTC
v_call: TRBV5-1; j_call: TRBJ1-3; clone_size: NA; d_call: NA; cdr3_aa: CASSLLGAGNTIYF; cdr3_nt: TGCGCCAGCAGCTTGTTGGGTGCTGGAAACACCATATATTTT
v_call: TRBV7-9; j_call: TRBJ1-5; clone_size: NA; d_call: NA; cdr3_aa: CASSLGFAQPQHF; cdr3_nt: TGTGCCAGCAGCTTAGGGTTTGCTCAGCCCCAGCATTTT
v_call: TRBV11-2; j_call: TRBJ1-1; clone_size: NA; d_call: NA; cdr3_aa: CASSPSPGETKNTEAFF; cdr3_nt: TGTGCCAGCAGCCCCAGTCCAGGGGAGACTAAGAACACTGAAGCTTTCTTT
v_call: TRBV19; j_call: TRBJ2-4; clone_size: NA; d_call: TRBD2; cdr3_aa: CASSNRGSGSVLAKNIQYF; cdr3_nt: TGTGCCAGTAGTAACCGGGGCAGCGGGAGTGTCTTAGCCAAAAACATTCAGTACTTC
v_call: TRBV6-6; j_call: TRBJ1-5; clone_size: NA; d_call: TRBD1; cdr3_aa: CASSPPGQGTNQPQHF; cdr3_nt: TGTGCCAGCAGTCCTCCCGGACAGGGCACCAATCAGCCCCAGCATTTT
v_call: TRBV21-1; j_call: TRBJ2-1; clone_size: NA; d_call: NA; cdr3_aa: CASSALPGMNEQFF; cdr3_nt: TGTGCCAGCAGCGCACTTCCGGGCATGAATGAGCAGTTCTTC
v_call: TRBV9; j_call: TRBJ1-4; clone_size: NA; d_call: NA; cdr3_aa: CASSVVPLEKLFF; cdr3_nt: TGTGCCAGCAGCGTAGTCCCCCTAGAAAAACTGTTTTTT
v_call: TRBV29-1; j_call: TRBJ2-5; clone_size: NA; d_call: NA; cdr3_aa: CSVVTGQETQYF; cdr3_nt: TGCAGCGTTGTGACCGGGCAAGAGACCCAGTACTTC
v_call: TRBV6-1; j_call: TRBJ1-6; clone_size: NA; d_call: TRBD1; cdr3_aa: CASSAHPPGQPNSPLHF; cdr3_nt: TGTGCCAGCAGTGCACATCCGCCGGGACAGCCGAATTCACCCCTCCACTTT
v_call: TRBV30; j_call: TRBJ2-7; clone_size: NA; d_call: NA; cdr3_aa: CAWSPDHYEQYF; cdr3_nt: TGTGCCTGGAGCCCCGACCACTACGAGCAGTACTTC
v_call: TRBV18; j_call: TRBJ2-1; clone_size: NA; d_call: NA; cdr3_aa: CASSPPLGSSSYNEQFF; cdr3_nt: TGTGCCAGCTCACCACCGTTGGGGTCAAGCTCCTACAATGAGCAGTTCTTC
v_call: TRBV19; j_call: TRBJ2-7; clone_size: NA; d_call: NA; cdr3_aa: CASSEEGSRQYF; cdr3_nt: TGTGCCAGTAGTGAGGAGGGGAGTCGGCAGTACTTC
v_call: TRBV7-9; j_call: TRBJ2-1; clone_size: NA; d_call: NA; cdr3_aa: CARGGPANEQFF; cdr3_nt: TGTGCCCGCGGAGGGCCGGCTAATGAGCAGTTCTTC
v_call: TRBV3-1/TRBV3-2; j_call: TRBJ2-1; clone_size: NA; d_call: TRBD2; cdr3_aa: CASSQGLAGLNEQFF; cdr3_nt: TGTGCCAGCAGCCAGGGACTAGCGGGACTAAATGAGCAGTTCTTC
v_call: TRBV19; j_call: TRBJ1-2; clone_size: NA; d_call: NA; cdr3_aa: CASSTHGYGYTF; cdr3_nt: TGTGCCAGTAGTACGCACGGCTATGGCTACACCTTC